The 22 T cell receptor beta chains below come from one sample, sequenced in a study of control samples from healthy donors and cancer patients. The protocol was immunoSEQ multiplex PCR, while the TCRdb copy is restricted to in-frame clones and leaves out a portion. The table includes roughly 400,000 clones, over 75% detected once. Material for sequencing was PBMCs. The receptors derive from a man aged 40-49 years with head and neck cancer.

The genes are TRBV4-2 and TRBJ2-1, with 11 nucleotides matching TRBD2. The ends lost 1 base at V and 4 bases at J; junction bases unmatched: 6. The germline CDR1 and CDR2 sequences are LGHNA and YNFKEQ. The CDR3 covers 17 residues. CDR3 in amino acids: CASSQGVGTSGYNEQFF. The CDR3 DNA sequence: TGTGCCAGCAGCCAAGGGGTAGGGACTAGCGGTTACAATGAGCAGTTCTTC.

The rearrangement uses TRBV7-8 and TRBJ1-4; D gene unclear. The CDR3 sequence is 14 residues long. The V end was cut by 4 bases, the J end by 4 bases, with 10 bases between. The germline gives CDR1 SGHVS, CDR2 FQNEAQ. Here the CDR3 DNA reads TGTGCCAGCAGCTCCCCGGTTGTTAATGAAAAACTGTTTTTT. It codes for CASSSPVVNEKLFF.

In its sample, this clone was seen once. V usage is TRBV18 and J usage is TRBJ2-5; TRBD1 is a possible D gene (5 bases). V was clipped by 3 bases and J by 5 bases, with 10 bases between them. Germline lookup yields CDR1 KGHSH and CDR2 LQKENI. The CDR3 is 13 residues long. The CDR3 bases are TGTGCCAGCTCACCGCCACCAGGGGAGACCCAGTACTTC. This codes for CASSPPPGETQYF.

This rearrangement joins TRBV5-1 to TRBJ2-7, with 7 positions matching TRBD2. This CDR3 has 15 residues. The V and J ends lost 0 bases and 2 bases, in that order; junction bases with no gene match: 5. Germline V gene lookup returns CDR1 SGHRS and CDR2 YFSETQ. In DNA, the CDR3 is TGCGCCAGCAGCTTGGCGGGGGGTGTCACCTACGAGCAGTACTTC. Its protein product is CASSLAGGVTYEQYF.

The chain is built from TRBV3-1 (or the pseudogene TRBV3-2) and TRBJ2-5; D gene unclear. Germline loops: CDR1 LGHDT, CDR2 YNNKEL (reference sequence). V was shortened by 4 bases and J by 2 bases, with 14 bases between the two germline ends. The CDR3 has 15 residues. The CDR3: CASSLPGRRQETQYF. CDR3 in DNA: TGTGCCAGCAGCCTCCCCGGACGCCGACAAGAGACCCAGTACTTC.

The gene calls are TRBV30 and TRBJ1-5; no definite D call. CDR1 GTSNPN and CDR2 SVGIG come from the germline V gene (reference sequence). Trimming removed 0 bases at V and 3 bases at J, with 21 bases between. This CDR3 comprises 18 residues. CDR3 residues: CAWSVPGFGMINNQPQHF. The CDR3 DNA is TGTGCCTGGAGTGTACCCGGCTTCGGCATGATAAACAATCAGCCCCAGCATTTT.

This clone has more than one count but fewer than ten. V usage is TRBV18 and J usage is TRBJ2-1; D is unresolved. Germline V gene sequence: CDR1 KGHSH, CDR2 LQKENI. This CDR3 is 17 amino acids long. The ends were cut back, 3 bases at V and 3 bases at J, with 18 bases in the middle. The CDR3 reads CASSPIALGRVYNEQFF. The CDR3 nucleotides read TGTGCCAGCTCACCCATCGCGTTGGGTAGGGTCTACAATGAGCAGTTCTTC.

This chain joins TRBV9 and TRBJ2-5, with TRBD2 as a possible D gene (5 bases). Trimming left V 7 bases short and J 5 bases short, with 9 bases between. CDR3 length equals 11 residues. Germline lookup yields CDR1 SGDLS and CDR2 YYNGEE. CDR3 residues: CASARAETQYF. The CDR3 bases are TGTGCCAGCGCGAGGGCGGAGACCCAGTACTTC.

The gene calls are TRBV6-6 and TRBJ1-3; D unresolved. The CDR3 totals 12 residues. V was pared by 10 bases and J by 0 bases, with 7 bases between. Germline assignment: CDR1 MNHNY and CDR2 SVGAGI (reference sequence). In DNA form, the CDR3 reads TGTGCCACCCGGTTCTCTGGAAACACCATATATTTT. This gives the protein CATRFSGNTIYF.

This chain links TRBV13 with TRBJ2-1; 11 bases are a match to TRBD1. The CDR3 extends over 15 amino acids. V was pared by 7 bases and J by 8 bases, with 10 bases of the junction left unmatched. CDR1 and CDR2 from the germline V gene are PRHDT and FYEKMQ (reference sequence). CDR3: CASTFGQGAGYEQFF. CDR3 in DNA: TGTGCCAGCACCTTCGGACAGGGGGCAGGATATGAGCAGTTCTTC. The full variable domain, in which reference TRBV13 and TRBJ2-1 provide the parts outside the CDR3, is AAGVIQSPRHLIKEKRETATLKCYPIPRHDTVYWYQQGPGQDPQFLISFYEKMQSDKGSIPDRFSAQQFSDYHSELNMSSLELGDSALYFCASTFGQGAGYEQFFGPGTRLTVL.

V is TRBV4-3 and J is TRBJ1-1; D ambiguous. The CDR3 runs 15 residues. In germline, CDR1 is LGHNA, CDR2 YSLEER. The V gene lost 0 bases and the J gene lost 1 base, with 9 bases spanning the gap. In DNA form, the CDR3 reads TGCGCCAGCAGCCAAGATCTTAATAGGAACACTGAAGCTTTCTTT. Its protein product is CASSQDLNRNTEAFF.

This clone was seen only a few times. The rearrangement joins TRBV27 to TRBJ1-1; 11 positions match TRBD1. With 5 bases clipped from V and 7 bases from J, the junction kept 9 bases outside the gene matches. The CDR3 spans 15 residues. Germline loops: CDR1 MNHEY, CDR2 SMNVEV (reference sequence). CDR3: CASSPRTGGPYEAFF. In DNA, the CDR3 is TGTGCCAGCAGTCCCCGGACAGGGGGCCCTTATGAAGCTTTCTTT.

This rearrangement joins TRBV28 to TRBJ2-3, with D perhaps assigned TRBD1 or TRBD2 (5 bases each). V lost 7 bases, J lost 6 bases, and 17 bases lay in between. Germline lookup yields CDR1 MDHEN and CDR2 SYDVKM. The CDR3 loop spans 14 amino acids. The CDR3, as DNA: TGTGCCAGCAAGGGACCCCATTTCGGGGATACGCAGTATTTT. Amino acid sequence: CASKGPHFGDTQYF.

This clone was detected only once. This chain joins TRBV27 and TRBJ1-2; a weak D match, TRBD1 (6 bases). CDR3 size: 13 residues. Trimming cost V 6 bases and J 6 bases, with 14 bases left between them. Germline V gives CDR1 MNHEY, CDR2 SMNVEV (reference sequence). The CDR3 DNA sequence: TGTGCCAGCAGGTTCCACAGGGAGGATGGCTACACCTTC. It specifies CASRFHREDGYTF.

This chain joins TRBV5-8 and TRBJ1-5, with D unclear. Germline CDR1 is SGHTS and CDR2 is YDEGEE. The CDR3 has 14 residues. Trimming stripped 6 bases from V and 5 bases from J, with 15 bases between. In DNA form, the CDR3 reads TGTGCCAGCAACCTTACAGTCTTGGATCAGCCCCAGCATTTT. Amino acid sequence: CASNLTVLDQPQHF. The whole variable domain, filled in from reference TRBV5-8 and TRBJ1-5, reads EAGVTQSPTHLIKTRGQQATLRCSPISGHTSVYWYQQALGLGLQFLLWYDEGEERNRGNFPPRFSGRQFPNYSSELNVNALELEDSALYLCASNLTVLDQPQHFGDGTRLSIL.

By its share, this clone is medium-sized (0.01 to 0.1%). The V gene is TRBV19, the J gene TRBJ1-1; no clear D gene. Germline CDR1 and CDR2: LNHDA and SQIVND (reference sequence). The CDR3 spans 16 residues. V gave up 7 bases and J gave up 5 bases, with 23 bases separating them. The CDR3, as DNA: TGTGCCAGTACCCAAGAAGCTGAGTTCAGTATGACTGAAGCTTTCTTT. Translating gives CASTQEAEFSMTEAFF.

The chain links TRBV11-2 to TRBJ2-3; D gene unclear. The CDR3 extends over 16 amino acids. Germline CDR1 SGHAT, CDR2 FQNNGV. The V end was cut by 5 bases, the J end by 0 bases, with 15 bases between. The CDR3 region has the DNA TGTGCCAGCAGCCTCTGGGCCCTACCTAGCACAGATACGCAGTATTTT. Translated, it gives CASSLWALPSTDTQYF.

V and J are TRBV5-1 and TRBJ2-3; D uncertain. Germline lookup yields CDR1 SGHRS and CDR2 YFSETQ. The CDR3 loop spans 16 amino acids. The V gene lost 4 bases and the J gene lost 1 base, with 16 bases spanning the gap. CDR3 loop: CASSRVREARTDTQYF. CDR3 nucleotides: TGCGCCAGCAGCCGCGTGCGTGAGGCCCGCACAGATACGCAGTATTTT.

The chain couples TRBV11-2 to TRBJ2-2; D unresolved. Germline V gene sequence: CDR1 SGHAT, CDR2 FQNNGV. The CDR3 runs 14 residues. Trimming took 2 bases from V and 0 from J, leaving 4 bases between them. The CDR3 coding sequence is TGTGCCAGCAGCTTATACGCGAACACCGGGGAGCTGTTTTTT. Its protein is CASSLYANTGELFF.

This clone was seen just once. The chain has TRBV7-9 and TRBJ2-3, with 7 bases fitting TRBD2. Per the germline V gene, CDR1 is SEHNR and CDR2 is FQNEAQ (reference sequence). CDR3 length: 16 amino acids. Unmatched junction bases numbered 9, after V lost 4 bases and J lost 2 bases. This CDR3 is CASSSGLSGTTDTQYF. In nucleotides, the CDR3 is TGTGCCAGCAGCTCCGGACTAAGCGGGACCACAGATACGCAGTATTTT.

The chain has TRBV6-5 and TRBJ2-2; TRBD2 matches 11 bases. Germline V gives CDR1 MNHEY, CDR2 SVGAGI. The CDR3 has 16 amino acids. Trimming cost V 2 bases and J 6 bases; bases outside gene matches: 5. CDR3 nucleotides: TGTGCCAGCAGTTACCGTAGCGGGGGGGCCCCCGGGGAGCTGTTTTTT. Translating gives CASSYRSGGAPGELFF.

This chain joins TRBV5-6 and TRBJ1-5; tentative D call: TRBD1 (6 bases). V was cut by 4 bases and J by 2 bases, with 13 bases left in between. Per the germline V gene, CDR1 is SGHDT and CDR2 is YYEEEE. The CDR3 is 15 amino acids. CDR3 amino acids: CASSGGGGGNQPQHF. CDR3 in DNA: TGTGCCAGCAGCGGGGGCGGGGGAGGCAATCAGCCCCAGCATTTT.